The T cell receptor (beta chain) described here comes from a study of technical replicates of blood from several donors. Germline CDR1 SGHTS, CDR2 YDEGEE. This CDR3 has 16 residues. J was trimmed by 2 bases and V by 0 bases; bases with no gene match: 7. The repertoire was sequenced with immunoSEQ multiplex PCR; TCRdb's copy has only in-frame clones and lacks some. The table has about 62,000 clones, more than 70% seen once. The chain joins TRBV5-8 to TRBJ2-5; 7 nucleotides line up with TRBD1. Sequences were obtained from PBMCs. This TCR derives from a human donor in good health. Some clones in this sample may be carry-over from other donors' samples. CDR3: CASSLAMGTEQETQYF. As DNA, the CDR3 is TGTGCCAGCAGCTTGGCTATGGGGACAGAACAAGAGACCCAGTACTTC.